This T cell receptor (beta chain) stems from a study of Ad26.COV2.S vaccination and SARS-CoV-2 variants (dated by TCRdb to the early 2020s). Turning to the overall study: Vaccine-arm donors came from COV1001, a multicentre, randomized, double-blind, placebo-controlled phase I-IIa trial of Ad26.COV2.S in healthy adults. Ad26.COV2.S was administered intramuscularly at 5 x 10^10 or 1 x 10^11 viral particles, either as a single shot or as two shots given 56 days apart. Sequencing of the TCRbeta repertoire served to evaluate the specificity and breadth of SARS-CoV-2-reactive T cell receptors following Ad26.COV2.S vaccination. Trial participants were randomized into five groups of five, in which low-dose or high-dose Ad26.COV2.S was given once or twice, or placebo was given on both occasions. The TCR-sequenced set comprised roughly 30 samples: approximately 19 Ad26.COV2.S vaccine recipients, 5 placebo recipients and 8 SARS-CoV-2 convalescent individuals. Throughout the experiments and outcome assessment, investigators stayed blinded to trial group allocation.

TCRbeta CDR3 regions were sequenced with the immunoSEQ Assay. After extraction, genomic DNA underwent amplification by bias-controlled multiplex PCR, followed by high-throughput sequencing. The authors processed their data as follows. Collapsing and filtering of sequences were performed to quantify the absolute abundance of each unique TCRbeta CDR3 region. T cell fraction was estimated by normalizing TCRbeta template counts to usable DNA, with usable DNA measured through amplification of reference genes found in all nucleated cells. Repertoire TCRs were annotated as SARS-CoV-2-specific when V gene, CDR3 amino acid sequence and J gene were exactly matched to a known reactive TCR set. MIRA supplied the reference SARS-CoV-2 TCR set, which was filtered for enrichment in COVID-19-positive ImmuneCODE repertoires so that public or cross-reactive TCRs were removed. Based on the MIRA antigens, annotated TCRs were further analysed at the level of specific ORF or position within ORF. Breadth was defined as the number of annotated unique rearrangements divided by the total number of unique productive rearrangements, and depth was defined as the summed frequency of the annotated unique rearrangements. TCR breadth was compared between groups using two-sided Wilcoxon rank-sum tests. Not all clones reach the TCRdb copy of this immuneACCESS table, which keeps in-frame sequences only. Checked studies attribute under half of the gap to unresolved V genes and leave the rest unexplained. V and J calls and clone size follow that table, whereas D and trimming were derived from the DNA. This sample is represented by hundreds of thousands of clones; 89% of them were singletons. The ten largest make up 1.5% of the sample.

Broad study findings and their caveats: The authors noted that total T cell responses may have been underestimated by the TCR breadth and depth analyses. The study was not powered to compare responses between vaccine doses or regimens. Spike-specific TCR breadth was higher in Ad26.COV2.S recipients than in placebo recipients (P = 0.0014). Vaccine and placebo recipients had comparable non-spike TCR breadth, which fits with the vaccine containing only spike. After vaccination, substantial breadth of spike-specific CD8+ and CD4+ T cell responses was reported.

The treatment or condition tag for this specimen amounts to: roughly 20 received Ad26.COV2.S at low or high dose, single or two shots; 5 received placebo; per-sample allocation not given. For vaccine and placebo recipients, repertoires were sequenced using samples collected on day 63 after the first injection. Cohort 1b enrolled 25 to 30 adults aged 18-55 years at a single site in Boston, USA, between 29 July and 7 August 2020. Ad26.COV2.S consisted of a replication-incompetent adenovirus type 26 vector by which a prefusion-stabilized SARS-CoV-2 spike protein from the original Wuhan strain was expressed. V is clipped by 3 bases and J by 11 bases, and the sequence between their germline boundaries is 16 bases long. Counted from cysteine to phenylalanine, this CDR3 has 14 amino acids. Here the CDR3 DNA is all that survives: 42 bases in frame from base 1. CDR1 LNHDA and CDR2 SQIVND were looked up in the germline V gene (reference sequence).

This clone was recorded only once. Its antigen is still unknown. No base qualities exist here, and no much larger clone lies one base off it. Material: peripheral blood, obtained in a trial of Ad26.COV2.S vaccine versus placebo. The sequence was collected from a person aged 18-65 years who received the Ad26.COV2.S COVID-19 vaccine or a placebo. This chain joins TRBV19 to TRBJ2-2, with the D segment possibly TRBD1 or TRBD2, each aligning over 6 bases. The DNA reads as follows: TGTGCCAGTAGTATCAATGCGGGACACCGAGAGCTGTTTTTT. It specifies CASSINAGHRELFF. With the rest looked up from the reference TRBV19 and TRBJ2-2 genes rather than sequenced, the full variable domain is DGGITQSPKYLFRKEGQNVTLSCEQNLNHDAMYWYRQDPGQGLRLIYYSQIVNDFQKGDIAEGYSVSREKKESFPLTVTSAQKNPTAFYLCASSINAGHRELFFGEGSRLTVL.